One and the same sample provided the 30 T cell receptor beta chains below, sequenced in a study of Ad26.COV2.S vaccination and SARS-CoV-2 variants. Treatment indicated: about 20 received Ad26.COV2.S at low or high dose, single or two shots; 5 received placebo; per-sample allocation not given. Sampling took place 63 days after the first vaccine or placebo injection. Assay: immunoSEQ multiplex PCR; the TCRdb copy retains only in-frame clones and omits some. The table lists roughly 300,000 clones, roughly nine tenths of them singletons. The sample here was peripheral blood, taken in a trial of Ad26.COV2.S vaccine versus placebo. These receptors were obtained from a person between 18 and 59 years old who received the Ad26.COV2.S COVID-19 vaccine or a placebo.

The chain uses TRBV19 and TRBJ2-2; TRBD1 aligns across 8 bases. Germline CDR1 LNHDA, CDR2 SQIVND (reference sequence). The CDR3 has 18 amino acids. Trimming removed 5 bases from V and 1 base from J; junction bases left unmatched: 12. As DNA, the CDR3 is TGTGCCAGTAGTTTCGAGCGAGGGGGGACAGGGAACACCGGGGAGCTGTTTTTT. Its protein product is CASSFERGGTGNTGELFF.

This rearrangement joins TRBV14 to TRBJ2-7, with D unclear. The CDR3 is 12 residues long. Trimming left V 2 bases short and J 2 bases short, with 4 bases between. Per germline, CDR1 SGHDN and CDR2 FVKESK. The DNA of the CDR3 is TGTGCCAGCAGCCAATGGCCCTACGAGCAGTACTTC. It yields the protein CASSQWPYEQYF.

The chain is built from TRBV5-1 and TRBJ1-4; weak D call: TRBD1 (6 bases). There are 15 residues in the CDR3. Germline V gives CDR1 SGHRS, CDR2 YFSETQ. The ends were cut back, 5 bases at V and 3 bases at J, with 14 bases in the middle. The chain's CDR3 is CASSRGRGSNEKLFF. The CDR3 nucleotides are TGCGCCAGCAGTAGAGGGAGGGGGTCTAATGAAAAACTGTTTTTT.

The V call is TRBV28, the J call TRBJ1-1, with D uncertain. Germline V CDR1 and CDR2: MDHEN, SYDVKM. The CDR3 covers 14 residues. Trimming removed 2 bases from V and 3 bases from J, with 10 bases in between. The CDR3 protein is CASSLGEGYTEAFF. The CDR3 DNA sequence: TGTGCCAGCAGTTTAGGGGAGGGATACACTGAAGCTTTCTTT.

This clone was detected only once. This rearrangement joins TRBV11-3 to TRBJ1-1; no clear D gene. From germline, CDR1 is SGHNT and CDR2 YENEEA. The CDR3 contains 13 residues. Trimming took 7 bases from V and 4 from J, leaving 13 bases between them. Here the CDR3 DNA reads TGTGCCAGCACCTCCGGGCCGGGCACTGAAGCTTTCTTT. The encoded protein is CASTSGPGTEAFF. Complete variable domain (other parts from reference TRBV11-3 and TRBJ1-1): EAGVVQSPRYKIIEKKQPVAFWCNPISGHNTLYWYLQNLGQGPELLIRYENEEAVDDSQLPKDRFSAERLKGVDSTLKIQPAELGDSAVYLCASTSGPGTEAFFGQGTRLTVV.

The chain has TRBV19 and TRBJ2-7, with 7 bases fitting TRBD2. V dropped 5 bases and J dropped 7; count of bases not matched to a gene: 8. The germline gives CDR1 LNHDA, CDR2 SQIVND (reference sequence). The CDR3 has 13 residues. The CDR3 region is CASSLAPGREQYF. The CDR3 nucleotides are TGTGCCAGTAGTCTAGCCCCCGGGAGGGAGCAGTACTTC.

The chain combines TRBV13 with TRBJ2-3; D gene uncertain. Between the trimmed V and J ends, which lost 5 bases and 4 bases, there was a span of 7 bases. Germline CDR1 and CDR2: PRHDT and FYEKMQ (reference sequence). There are 12 residues in the CDR3. CDR3: CASSRVADTQYF. For the CDR3, the DNA is TGTGCCAGCAGCCGCGTAGCAGATACGCAGTATTTT. The full variable domain, with the rest looked up from reference TRBV13 and TRBJ2-3, is AAGVIQSPRHLIKEKRETATLKCYPIPRHDTVYWYQQGPGQDPQFLISFYEKMQSDKGSIPDRFSAQQFSDYHSELNMSSLELGDSALYFCASSRVADTQYFGPGTRLTVL.

The rearrangement links TRBV6-2 or TRBV6-3 to TRBJ2-2; D possibly uses TRBD1 or TRBD2 (5 bases each). Germline values: CDR1 MNHEY, CDR2 SVGEGT. The CDR3 sequence is 15 residues long. Trimming pared 5 bases from V and 4 bases from J, leaving 14 bases between. CDR3 sequence (DNA): TGTGCCAGCAGTCACCGGGGCCCAAGCACCGGGGAGCTGTTTTTT. This gives the protein CASSHRGPSTGELFF.

This sequence joins TRBV2 and TRBJ2-7; D is uncertain. The germline CDR1 and CDR2 sequences are SNHLY and FYNNEI. The CDR3 sequence is 14 residues long. V was cut by 6 bases and J by 1 base, with 13 bases left in between. CDR3 nucleotides: TGTGCCAGCAGCTCCAGGACCGTATCCTACGAGCAGTACTTC. Protein: CASSSRTVSYEQYF.

The chain joins TRBV4-2 to TRBJ1-2, with 7 positions matching TRBD1. V was pared by 0 bases and J by 2 bases, with 6 bases of the junction left unmatched. The CDR3 loop spans 16 amino acids. Germline V gives CDR1 LGHNA, CDR2 YNFKEQ. The CDR3 nucleotides are TGTGCCAGCAGCCAAGAGCCCCGACAGGGCAACTATGGCTACACCTTC. Its translation is CASSQEPRQGNYGYTF.

This clone was observed once. Here the CDR3 reads CASSVGGLTEAFF. CDR3 nucleotides: TGTGCCAGCAGCGTAGGTGGGTTAACTGAAGCTTTCTTT. This sequence joins TRBV9 and TRBJ1-1; D is uncertain. The V and J ends lost 0 bases and 5 bases respectively, with 8 bases between them. The CDR3 consists of 13 residues. Germline CDR1 is SGDLS and CDR2 is YYNGEE.

This clone was detected a few times. The V and J genes are TRBV29-1 and TRBJ2-7, with TRBD1 identical over 7 bases. Trimming removed 5 bases from V and 2 bases from J; junction bases left unmatched: 21. The CDR3 loop spans 18 amino acids. Germline V CDR1 and CDR2: SQVTM, ANQGSEA. Written as DNA, the CDR3 is TGCAGCGTTATGGGTGTTGTTGGACAGGACAATAAGCCCTACGAGCAGTACTTC. It codes for CSVMGVVGQDNKPYEQYF.

The chain couples TRBV30 to TRBJ2-7; tentatively, D is TRBD1 (5 bases). The germline CDR1 and CDR2 sequences are GTSNPN and SVGIG (reference sequence). The CDR3 loop spans 12 amino acids. Trimming removed 3 bases at V and 6 bases at J, with 12 bases between. CDR3 DNA sequence: TGTGCCTGGAGAGTCCTCACAGGCGAGCAGTACTTC. Its translation: CAWRVLTGEQYF. The full variable domain, its missing parts supplied by reference TRBV30 and TRBJ2-7, is SQTIHQWPATLVQPVGSPLSLECTVEGTSNPNLYWYRQAAGRGLQLLFYSVGIGQISSEVPQNLSASRPQDRQFILSSKKLLLSDSGFYLCAWRVLTGEQYFGPGTRLTVT.

The chain has TRBV7-2 and TRBJ1-2; D unclear. Trimming took off 0 bases at V and 8 bases at J, with 10 bases between the two ends. The CDR3 totals 13 residues. Germline V CDR1 and CDR2: SGHTA, FQGNSA. CDR3 protein: CASSLATVRGYTF. Written as DNA, the CDR3 is TGTGCCAGCAGCTTAGCGACTGTCCGCGGCTACACCTTC.

The chain combines TRBV15 with TRBJ1-1; D remains ambiguous. The CDR3 sequence is 15 residues long. V shed 0 bases and J shed 5 bases, with 13 bases lying between them. Germline V gene lookup returns CDR1 LNHNV and CDR2 YYDKDF (reference sequence). In DNA, the CDR3 is TGTGCCACCAGCAGAGATCCCCCAGGCAGGACTGAAGCTTTCTTT. Encoded protein: CATSRDPPGRTEAFF. Full variable domain (outside the CDR3, taken from reference TRBV15 and TRBJ1-1): DAMVIQNPRYQVTQFGKPVTLSCSQTLNHNVMYWYQQKSSQAPKLLFHYYDKDFNNEADTPDNFQSRRPNTSFCFLDIRSPGLGDTAMYLCATSRDPPGRTEAFFGQGTRLTVV.

CDR3 sequence reads: CASSPSQGGDTEAFF. The CDR3, as DNA: TGTGCCAGCTCGCCTTCACAGGGAGGGGACACTGAAGCTTTCTTT. This chain links TRBV18 with TRBJ1-1, with D maybe TRBD1 (6 bases). In germline, CDR1 is KGHSH, CDR2 LQKENI. Trimming pared 6 bases from V and 3 bases from J, leaving 17 bases between. This CDR3 has 15 amino acids.

J is TRBJ1-4 and V is TRBV19; the match to TRBD1 covers 7 bases. CDR1 is LNHDA, CDR2 SQIVND, per germline (reference sequence). The CDR3 has 14 residues. V was pared by 6 bases and J by 3 bases, with 4 bases of the junction left unmatched. The CDR3 region is CASSPTGSNEKLFF. The CDR3 DNA reads TGTGCCAGTAGCCCGACAGGGTCTAATGAAAAACTGTTTTTT.

In its sample, this clone was seen once. The J gene is TRBJ2-5, the V gene TRBV21-1; the D segment call TRBD2 is taken from the table without a DNA check. TRBV21-1 is a documented pseudogene. This CDR3 region has 19 residues. CDR3: CASSKSPMTSGGAQETQYF. CDR3 DNA sequence: TGTGCCAGCAGCAAATCCCCCATGACTAGCGGGGGAGCACAAGAGACCCAGTACTTC.

The V call is TRBV28, the J call TRBJ2-3; D is uncertain. Trimming left V 2 bases short and J 5 bases short, with 2 bases between. The CDR3 sequence is 11 residues long. Looked up from germline, CDR1 is MDHEN and CDR2 is SYDVKM. The DNA of the CDR3 is TGTGCCAGCAGTTTACAAGATACGCAGTATTTT. Amino acids: CASSLQDTQYF.

The genes are TRBV21-1 and TRBJ2-6; the D call in the table, TRBD1, was not verified against the DNA. TRBV21-1 is a recognized pseudogene. This CDR3 is 17 amino acids long. CDR3 in DNA: TGTGCCAGCAGCAGCTCCGGGACAAGATCTGGGGCCAACGTCCTGACTTTC. Its translation is CASSSSGTRSGANVLTF.

The CDR3 region has the DNA TGTGCCAGCACCCCGGGCGCCGGAGGTTGGGATGAGCAGTTCTTC. This sequence encodes CASTPGAGGWDEQFF. The gene calls are TRBV5-4 and TRBJ2-1; a possible D gene is TRBD2 (5 bases). V lost 6 bases and J 8 bases, leaving 21 bases between the germline ends. Germline-derived CDR1 and CDR2 are SGHNT and YYREEE (reference sequence). The length of the CDR3 is 15 residues.

This sequence joins TRBV11-2 and TRBJ1-6; no clear D. In germline, CDR1 is SGHAT, CDR2 FQNNGV. This CDR3 contains 13 residues. V gave up 6 bases and J gave up 10 bases, with 13 bases separating them. CDR3 nucleotides: TGTGCCAGCAGGATGGGCAGTTCCTCACCCCTCCACTTT. As protein: CASRMGSSSPLHF. Together with reference TRBV11-2 and TRBJ1-6, the CDR3 gives the full variable domain: EAGVAQSPRYKIIEKRQSVAFWCNPISGHATLYWYQQILGQGPKLLIQFQNNGVVDDSQLPKDRFSAERLKGVDSTLKIQPAKLEDSAVYLCASRMGSSSPLHFGNGTRLTVT.

This chain connects TRBV7-2 to TRBJ1-3; TRBD1 aligns across 7 bases. Germline V gene lookup returns CDR1 SGHTA and CDR2 FQGNSA. Trimming cost V 4 bases and J 7 bases; bases outside gene matches: 4. The CDR3 spans 13 residues. The CDR3 DNA reads as TGTGCCAGCAGCTCCAGGGGGGGGAACACCATATATTTT. Translation: CASSSRGGNTIYF.

The chain uses TRBV11-2 and TRBJ1-2; 9 bases match TRBD1. The CDR3 loop spans 15 amino acids. Trimming removed 3 bases from V and 8 bases from J; junction bases left unmatched: 10. Germline assignment: CDR1 SGHAT and CDR2 FQNNGV. The CDR3 DNA is TGTGCCAGCAGCTTCCCTAGGGACAGGGTCGAAGGCTACACCTTC. Translating gives CASSFPRDRVEGYTF.

V gene TRBV18 combines with J gene TRBJ2-3; D gene ambiguous. The CDR3 totals 12 residues. Germline V gene lookup returns CDR1 KGHSH and CDR2 LQKENI. V gave up 0 bases and J gave up 5 bases, with 3 bases separating them. The CDR3 bases are TGTGCCAGCTCACCACCGGGAGATACGCAGTATTTT. It encodes CASSPPGDTQYF.

Note on this clone: A read error may account for a junction end that differs from germline. The rearrangement uses TRBV5-1 and TRBJ2-7; TRBD1 matches at 10 bases. The CDR3 sequence is 14 residues long. CDR1 and CDR2 from the germline V gene are SGHRS and YFSETQ. DNA of the CDR3: TGCGCCAGCAGCTTGTCGGGACAGGGGTTCAGCCCCAGCTTC. It encodes CASSLSGQGFSPSF.

This clone was observed a few times. The genes are TRBV28 and TRBJ2-7; unclear D gene. The CDR3 has 14 residues. Trimming removed 8 bases from V and 5 bases from J, with 19 bases in between. CDR1 is MDHEN and CDR2 is SYDVKM in the germline V gene. The CDR3: CASRTALLYDEQYF. The CDR3 DNA follows: TGTGCCAGCCGGACCGCCCTACTGTACGACGAGCAGTACTTC.

The chain uses TRBV12-3 or TRBV12-4 and TRBJ2-6; D not resolved. The CDR3 loop spans 13 amino acids. Trimming removed 7 bases at V and 2 bases at J, with 6 bases between. The chain's CDR3 is CASKGTGANVLTF. CDR3 nucleotide sequence: TGTGCCAGCAAAGGAACTGGGGCCAACGTCCTGACTTTC.

This chain's CDR3 is CASSPVADLSTGELFF. The DNA for the CDR3 is TGTGCCAGCTCACCAGTGGCAGACCTAAGCACCGGGGAGCTGTTTTTT. The V and J genes are TRBV18 and TRBJ2-2; D is undetermined. V gave up 2 bases and J gave up 4 bases, with 14 bases separating them. From germline, CDR1 is KGHSH and CDR2 LQKENI. The CDR3 runs to 16 residues.

The V and J genes are TRBV2 and TRBJ2-1; 12 bases are shared with TRBD2. The CDR3 covers 15 residues. CDR1 and CDR2 from the germline V gene are SNHLY and FYNNEI. V dropped 6 bases and J dropped 9; count of bases not matched to a gene: 9. The CDR3 DNA is TGTGCCAGCAGGAAGGGACTAGCGGGCTCATTTGAGCAGTTCTTC. Its translation: CASRKGLAGSFEQFF.